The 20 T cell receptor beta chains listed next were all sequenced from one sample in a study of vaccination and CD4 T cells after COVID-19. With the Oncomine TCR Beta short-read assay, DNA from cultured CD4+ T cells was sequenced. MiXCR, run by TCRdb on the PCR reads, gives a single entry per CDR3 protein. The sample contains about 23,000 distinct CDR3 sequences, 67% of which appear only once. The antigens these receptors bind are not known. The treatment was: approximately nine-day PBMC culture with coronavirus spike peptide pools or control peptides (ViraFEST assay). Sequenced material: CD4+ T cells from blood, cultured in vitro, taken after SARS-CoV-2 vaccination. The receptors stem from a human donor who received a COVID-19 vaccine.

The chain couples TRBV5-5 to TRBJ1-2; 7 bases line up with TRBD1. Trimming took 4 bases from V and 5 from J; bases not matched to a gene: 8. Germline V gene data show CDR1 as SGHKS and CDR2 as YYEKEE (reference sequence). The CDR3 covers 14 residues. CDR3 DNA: TGTGCCAGCAGCAGGGGGCAGGGGGATTATGGCTACACCTTC. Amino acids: CASSRGQGDYGYTF.

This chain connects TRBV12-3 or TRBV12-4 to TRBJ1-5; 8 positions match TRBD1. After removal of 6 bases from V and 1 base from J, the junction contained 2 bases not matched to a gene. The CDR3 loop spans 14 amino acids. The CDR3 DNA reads TGTGCCAGCAGCCGACAGGGGAGCAATCAGCCCCAGCATTTT. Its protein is CASSRQGSNQPQHF.

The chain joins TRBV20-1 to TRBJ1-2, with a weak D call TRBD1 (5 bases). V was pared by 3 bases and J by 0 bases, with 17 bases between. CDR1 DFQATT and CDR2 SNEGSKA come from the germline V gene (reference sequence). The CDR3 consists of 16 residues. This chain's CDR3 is CSARKMGPRANYGYTF. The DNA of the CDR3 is TGCAGTGCTAGGAAAATGGGACCGAGAGCTAACTATGGCTACACCTTC.

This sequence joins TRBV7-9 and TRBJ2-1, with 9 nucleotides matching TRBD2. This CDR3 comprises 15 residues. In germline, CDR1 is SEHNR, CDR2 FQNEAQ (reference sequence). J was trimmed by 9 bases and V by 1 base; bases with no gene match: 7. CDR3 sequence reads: CASSLGTSGRREQFF. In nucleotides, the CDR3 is TGTGCCAGCAGCTTAGGCACTAGCGGGCGACGTGAGCAGTTCTTC.

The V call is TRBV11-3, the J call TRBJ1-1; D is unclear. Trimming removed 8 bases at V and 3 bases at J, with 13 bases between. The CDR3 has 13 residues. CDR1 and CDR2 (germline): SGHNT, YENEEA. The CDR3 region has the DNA TGTGCCAGCCGAATCAATTCGTACACTGAAGCTTTCTTT. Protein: CASRINSYTEAFF.

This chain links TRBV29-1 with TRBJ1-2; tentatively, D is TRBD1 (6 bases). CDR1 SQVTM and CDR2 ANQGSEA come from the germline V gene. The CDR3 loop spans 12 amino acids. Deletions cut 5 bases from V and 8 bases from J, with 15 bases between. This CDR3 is CSVSTGSLGYTF. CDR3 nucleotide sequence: TGCAGCGTTTCCACAGGGAGCTTGGGCTACACCTTC.

The chain's CDR3 is CATSDFGGETQYF. DNA of the CDR3: TGTGCCACCAGTGATTTTGGGGGAGAGACCCAGTACTTC. V is TRBV24-1 and J is TRBJ2-5; D tentatively reads TRBD1 or TRBD2 (5 bases each). The CDR3 contains 13 residues. The germline V gene encodes CDR1 KGHDR and CDR2 SFDVKD. The V end lost 1 base, the J end lost 4 bases, and 6 bases lay between the germline ends.

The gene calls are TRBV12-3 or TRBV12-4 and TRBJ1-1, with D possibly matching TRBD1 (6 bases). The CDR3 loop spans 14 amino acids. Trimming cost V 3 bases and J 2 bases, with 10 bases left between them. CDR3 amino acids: CASSLGGLNTEAFF. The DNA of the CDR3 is TGTGCCAGCAGTTTGGGGGGCCTCAACACTGAAGCTTTCTTT.

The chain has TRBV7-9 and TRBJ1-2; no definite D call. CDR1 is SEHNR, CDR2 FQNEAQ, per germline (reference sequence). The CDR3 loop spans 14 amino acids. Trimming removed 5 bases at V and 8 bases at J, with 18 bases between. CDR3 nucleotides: TGTGCCAGCAGCACAAATGCCCGGCCGCCGGGCTACACCTTC. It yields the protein CASSTNARPPGYTF.

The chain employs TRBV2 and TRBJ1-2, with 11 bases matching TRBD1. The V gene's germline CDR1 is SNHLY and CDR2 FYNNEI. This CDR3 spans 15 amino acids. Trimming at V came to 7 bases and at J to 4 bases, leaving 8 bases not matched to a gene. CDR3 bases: TGTGCCAGCAAGGACAGGGGGCGGATGAGCTATGGCTACACCTTC. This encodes CASKDRGRMSYGYTF. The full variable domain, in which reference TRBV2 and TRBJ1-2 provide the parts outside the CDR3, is EPEVTQTPSHQVTQMGQEVILRCVPISNHLYFYWYRQILGQKVEFLVSFYNNEISEKSEIFDDQFSVERPDGSNFTLKIRSTKLEDSAMYFCASKDRGRMSYGYTFGSGTRLTVV.

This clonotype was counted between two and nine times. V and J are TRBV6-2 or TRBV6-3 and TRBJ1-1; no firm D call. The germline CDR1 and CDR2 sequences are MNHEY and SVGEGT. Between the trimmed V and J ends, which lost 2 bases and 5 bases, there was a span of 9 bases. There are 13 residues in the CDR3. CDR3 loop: CASSYGVRTEAFF. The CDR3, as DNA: TGTGCCAGCAGTTACGGGGTTAGGACTGAAGCTTTCTTT.

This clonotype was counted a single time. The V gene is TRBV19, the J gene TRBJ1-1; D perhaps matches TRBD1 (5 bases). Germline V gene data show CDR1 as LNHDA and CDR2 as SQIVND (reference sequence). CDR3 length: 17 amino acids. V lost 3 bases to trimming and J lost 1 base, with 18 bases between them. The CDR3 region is CASSIETAGFGNTEAFF. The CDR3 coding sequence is TGTGCCAGTAGTATCGAGACAGCGGGATTCGGGAACACTGAAGCTTTCTTT.

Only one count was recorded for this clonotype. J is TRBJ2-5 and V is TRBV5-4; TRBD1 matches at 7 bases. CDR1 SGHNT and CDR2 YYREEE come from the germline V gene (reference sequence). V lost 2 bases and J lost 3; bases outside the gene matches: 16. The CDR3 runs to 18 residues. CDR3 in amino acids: CASSFYRGGAAVEETQYF. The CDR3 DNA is TGTGCCAGCAGCTTCTACAGGGGCGGTGCGGCGGTAGAAGAGACCCAGTACTTC.

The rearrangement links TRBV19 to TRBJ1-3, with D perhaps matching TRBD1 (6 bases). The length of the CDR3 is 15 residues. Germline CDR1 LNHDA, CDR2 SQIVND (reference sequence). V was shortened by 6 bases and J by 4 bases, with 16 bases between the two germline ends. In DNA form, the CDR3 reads TGTGCCAGTAGCCCTTCCGGGGGGCTGGGAAACACCATATATTTT. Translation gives CASSPSGGLGNTIYF.

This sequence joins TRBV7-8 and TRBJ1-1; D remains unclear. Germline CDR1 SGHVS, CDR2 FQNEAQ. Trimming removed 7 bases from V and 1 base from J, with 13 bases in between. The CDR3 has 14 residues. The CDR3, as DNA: TGTGCCAGCACCATAGACAATCGGAACACTGAAGCTTTCTTT. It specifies CASTIDNRNTEAFF.

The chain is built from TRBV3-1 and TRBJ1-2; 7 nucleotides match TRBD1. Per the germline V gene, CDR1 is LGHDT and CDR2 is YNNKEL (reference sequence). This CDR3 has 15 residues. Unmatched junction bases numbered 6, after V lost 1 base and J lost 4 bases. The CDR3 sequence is CASSQGYRGPYGYTF. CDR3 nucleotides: TGTGCCAGCAGCCAAGGTTACAGGGGCCCCTATGGCTACACCTTC.

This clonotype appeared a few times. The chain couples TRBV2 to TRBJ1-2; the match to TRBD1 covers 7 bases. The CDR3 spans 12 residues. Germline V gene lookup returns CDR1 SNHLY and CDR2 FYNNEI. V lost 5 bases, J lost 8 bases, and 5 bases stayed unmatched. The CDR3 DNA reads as TGTGCCAGCAGTCCCCCGACAGGGGGCTACACCTTC. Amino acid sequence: CASSPPTGGYTF.

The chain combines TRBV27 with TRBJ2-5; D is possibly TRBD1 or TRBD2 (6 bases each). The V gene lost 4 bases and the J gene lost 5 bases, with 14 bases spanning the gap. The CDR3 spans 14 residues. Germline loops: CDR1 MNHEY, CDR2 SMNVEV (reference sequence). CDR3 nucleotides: TGTGCCAGCAGTTCGCTCGGGGGCTCTGAGACCCAGTACTTC. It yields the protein CASSSLGGSETQYF.

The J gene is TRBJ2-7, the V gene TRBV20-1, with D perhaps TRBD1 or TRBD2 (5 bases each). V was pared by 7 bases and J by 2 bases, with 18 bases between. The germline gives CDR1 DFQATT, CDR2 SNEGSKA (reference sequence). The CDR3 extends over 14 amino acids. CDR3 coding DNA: TGCAGTGGCGGTGTTGGGGGAAACACCTACGAGCAGTACTTC. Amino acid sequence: CSGGVGGNTYEQYF.

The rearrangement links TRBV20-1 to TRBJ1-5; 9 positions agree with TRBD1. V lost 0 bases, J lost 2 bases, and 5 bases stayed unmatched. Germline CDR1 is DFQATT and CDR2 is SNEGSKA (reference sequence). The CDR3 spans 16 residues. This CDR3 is CSAREPTGGGNQPQHF. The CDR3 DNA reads TGCAGTGCTAGAGAGCCCACAGGGGGCGGCAATCAGCCCCAGCATTTT.